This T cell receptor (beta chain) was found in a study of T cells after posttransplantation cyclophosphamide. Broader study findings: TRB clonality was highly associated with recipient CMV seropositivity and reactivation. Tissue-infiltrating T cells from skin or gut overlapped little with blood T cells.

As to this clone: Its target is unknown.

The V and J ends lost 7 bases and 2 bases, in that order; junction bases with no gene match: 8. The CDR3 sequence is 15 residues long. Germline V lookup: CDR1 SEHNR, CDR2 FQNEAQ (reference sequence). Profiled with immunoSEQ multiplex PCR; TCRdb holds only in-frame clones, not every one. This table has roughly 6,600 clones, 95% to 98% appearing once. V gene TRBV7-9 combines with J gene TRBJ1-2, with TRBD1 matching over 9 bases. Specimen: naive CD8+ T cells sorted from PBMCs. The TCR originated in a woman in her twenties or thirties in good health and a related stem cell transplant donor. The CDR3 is CASNSGTGLNYGYTF. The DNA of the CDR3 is TGTGCCAGCAATTCTGGGACAGGGTTAAACTATGGCTACACCTTC. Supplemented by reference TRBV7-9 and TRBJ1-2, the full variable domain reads DTGVSQNPRHKITKRGQNVTFRCDPISEHNRLYWYRQTLGQGPEFLTYFQNEAQLEKSRLLSDRFSAERPKGSFSTLEIQRTEQGDSAMYLCASNSGTGLNYGYTFGSGTRLTVV.